A single T cell receptor (beta chain) is shown here with its context. The authors extracted RNA and reverse transcribed it into cDNA as the sequencing template. Profiling relied on immunoSEQ multiplex PCR, and the TCRdb table lists in-frame clones only, not all of them. The data hold about 180,000 clones, with roughly 60% observed a single time. The data derive from a study of CD8+ T cells in alopecia areata. Across the whole study: Tofacitinib continued for 6 to 18 months and was then withheld for 6 months.

This CDR3 has 15 amino acids. V lost 5 bases to trimming and J lost 2 bases, with 14 bases between them. Germline V gene lookup returns CDR1 LNHNV and CDR2 YYDKDF (reference sequence). Sequenced material: CD4+ T cells sorted from blood, taken at week 0. The chain has TRBV15 and TRBJ2-3; D gene unclear. This receptor was obtained from a human donor with alopecia areata. This chain's CDR3 is CATSPPPKNTDTQYF. CDR3 coding DNA: TGTGCCACCAGCCCCCCTCCTAAGAACACAGATACGCAGTATTTT.